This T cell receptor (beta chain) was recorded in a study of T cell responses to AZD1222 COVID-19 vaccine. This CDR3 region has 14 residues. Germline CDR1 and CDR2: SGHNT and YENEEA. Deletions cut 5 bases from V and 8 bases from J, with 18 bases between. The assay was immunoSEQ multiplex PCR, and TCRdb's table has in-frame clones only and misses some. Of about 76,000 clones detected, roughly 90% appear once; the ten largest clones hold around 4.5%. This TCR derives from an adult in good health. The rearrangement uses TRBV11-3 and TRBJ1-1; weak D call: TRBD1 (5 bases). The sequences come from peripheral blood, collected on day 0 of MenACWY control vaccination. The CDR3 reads CASSIAPGLREAFF. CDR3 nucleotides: TGTGCCAGCAGCATCGCACCGGGACTCAGAGAAGCTTTCTTT. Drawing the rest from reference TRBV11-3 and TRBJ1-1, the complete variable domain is EAGVVQSPRYKIIEKKQPVAFWCNPISGHNTLYWYLQNLGQGPELLIRYENEEAVDDSQLPKDRFSAERLKGVDSTLKIQPAELGDSAVYLCASSIAPGLREAFFGQGTRLTVV.